The 26 T cell receptor beta chains below were found in one sample sequenced in a study of shared clonotypes between healthy human individuals. The method was immunoSEQ multiplex PCR; TCRdb's version includes in-frame clones alone and lacks a portion of them. The sample records 520,000 or so clones, approximately 79% being singletons. The sample consisted of PBMCs. These receptors were taken from a woman between 40 and 55 years old in good health. Some clones in this sample may be carry-over from other donors' samples.

This clone was seen many times. The chain is built from TRBV6-4 and TRBJ2-1; D remains ambiguous. The CDR3 loop spans 13 amino acids. The V and J ends lost 5 bases and 5 bases respectively, with 10 bases between them. The germline gives CDR1 MRHNA, CDR2 SNTAGT. CDR3 sequence reads: CASSPSENNEQFF. The CDR3 region has the DNA TGTGCCAGCAGTCCCTCAGAAAACAATGAGCAGTTCTTC.

J is TRBJ1-2 and V is TRBV7-2; D is ambiguous. The CDR3 has 12 amino acids. V was clipped by 5 bases and J by 4 bases, with 8 bases between them. The V gene's germline CDR1 is SGHTA and CDR2 FQGNSA. CDR3 protein: CASSKNSYGYTF. The CDR3 DNA reads as TGTGCCAGCAGCAAGAACAGCTATGGCTACACCTTC.

The V gene is TRBV5-5, the J gene TRBJ1-5; TRBD1 is a possible D gene (6 bases). Germline V gives CDR1 SGHKS, CDR2 YYEKEE (reference sequence). The CDR3 length is 15 residues. V was pared by 4 bases and J by 2 bases, with 13 bases between. The CDR3 protein is CASSPQGSGNQPQHF. The CDR3 DNA reads TGTGCCAGCAGCCCACAGGGTAGTGGCAATCAGCCCCAGCATTTT. Complete variable domain (other parts from reference TRBV5-5 and TRBJ1-5): DAGVTQSPTHLIKTRGQQVTLRCSPISGHKSVSWYQQVLGQGPQFIFQYYEKEERGRGNFPDRFSARQFPNYSSELNVNALLLGDSALYLCASSPQGSGNQPQHFGDGTRLSIL.

The rearrangement links TRBV19 to TRBJ2-1; TRBD2 matches 13 bases. Germline-derived CDR1 and CDR2 are LNHDA and SQIVND (reference sequence). After removal of 6 bases from V and 7 bases from J, the junction contained 12 bases not matched to a gene. The CDR3 runs to 17 residues. CDR3 in amino acids: CASSPRRTSGSVNEQFF. The CDR3 DNA reads as TGTGCCAGTAGCCCTCGCCGGACTAGCGGGAGTGTAAATGAGCAGTTCTTC.

This clone was found once. CDR3 loop: CASSLAGNTQYF. CDR3 in DNA: TGTGCCAGCAGCTTAGCGGGGAATACGCAGTATTTT. The genes are TRBV7-2 and TRBJ2-3; no clear D. The CDR3 totals 12 residues. V was pared by 0 bases and J by 7 bases, with 5 bases between. Germline V gene lookup returns CDR1 SGHTA and CDR2 FQGNSA.

The V and J genes are TRBV7-9 and TRBJ2-6; 13 nucleotides line up with TRBD2. The CDR3 is made up of 19 amino acids. CDR1 is SEHNR, CDR2 FQNEAQ, per germline (reference sequence). V lost 10 bases, J lost 2 bases, and 14 bases stayed unmatched. CDR3 region: CATLSPGLAGVTGANVLTF. DNA of the CDR3: TGTGCCACCCTGTCTCCTGGACTAGCGGGAGTTACTGGGGCCAACGTCCTGACTTTC. The complete variable domain, with remaining parts taken from reference TRBV7-9 and TRBJ2-6, reads DTGVSQNPRHKITKRGQNVTFRCDPISEHNRLYWYRQTLGQGPEFLTYFQNEAQLEKSRLLSDRFSAERPKGSFSTLEIQRTEQGDSAMYLCATLSPGLAGVTGANVLTFGAGSRLTVL.

V gene TRBV7-2 combines with J gene TRBJ1-1; D perhaps matches TRBD1 (5 bases). Trimming pared 5 bases from V and 3 bases from J, leaving 13 bases between. Germline lookup yields CDR1 SGHTA and CDR2 FQGNSA. The CDR3 spans 14 residues. CDR3 DNA sequence: TGTGCCAGCAGCCCCCGGGGGAGGGACACTGAAGCTTTCTTT. Its translation is CASSPRGRDTEAFF.

This sequence joins TRBV19 and TRBJ1-5; D is undetermined. The V end was cut by 4 bases, the J end by 5 bases, with 6 bases between. The germline gives CDR1 LNHDA, CDR2 SQIVND (reference sequence). This CDR3 is 12 amino acids long. The chain's CDR3 is CASSTRDQPQHF. Written as DNA, the CDR3 is TGTGCCAGTAGTACCAGAGATCAGCCCCAGCATTTT.

The chain recombines TRBV5-4 with TRBJ2-1, with D possibly matching TRBD2 (8 bases). CDR1 is SGHNT, CDR2 YYREEE, per germline (reference sequence). CDR3 length: 15 amino acids. Trimming took 3 bases from V and 5 from J, leaving 15 bases between them. CDR3 region: CASSSGGTAHNEQFF. The DNA of the CDR3 is TGTGCCAGCAGCTCGGGGGGGACAGCCCACAATGAGCAGTTCTTC. Filled out from reference TRBV5-4 and TRBJ2-1, the complete variable domain reads ETGVTQSPTHLIKTRGQQVTLRCSSQSGHNTVSWYQQALGQGPQFIFQYYREEENGRGNFPPRFSGLQFPNYSSELNVNALELDDSALYLCASSSGGTAHNEQFFGPGTRLTVL.

The chain uses TRBV7-9 and TRBJ1-2; D call uncertain. Trimming took 5 bases from V and 0 from J, leaving 7 bases between them. Germline CDR1 is SEHNR and CDR2 is FQNEAQ (reference sequence). The length of the CDR3 is 13 residues. The CDR3: CASSDRTNYGYTF. CDR3 nucleotide sequence: TGTGCCAGCAGCGACCGGACTAACTATGGCTACACCTTC.

The CDR3 spells CATSRDLSRRAGNTIYF. The CDR3 DNA reads as TGTGCCACCAGCAGAGATCTGAGCCGTCGAGCTGGAAACACCATATATTTT. The V and J genes are TRBV15 and TRBJ1-3; D gene unclear. The V end lost 0 bases, the J end lost 2 bases, and 14 bases lay between the germline ends. Germline CDR1 is LNHNV and CDR2 is YYDKDF (reference sequence). The CDR3 is made up of 17 amino acids.

Notes on this clone: Other DNA sequences within the sample encode an identical CDR3. V and J are TRBV11-2 and TRBJ2-1, with D perhaps being TRBD1 or TRBD2 (5 bases each). The CDR3 covers 15 residues. Germline V gives CDR1 SGHAT, CDR2 FQNNGV. Trimming left V 5 bases short and J 0 bases short, with 11 bases between. CDR3 sequence (DNA): TGTGCCAGCAGCCCGTCAGGGAGCTCCTACAATGAGCAGTTCTTC. It codes for CASSPSGSSYNEQFF.

The table lists this clone with a few counts. This rearrangement joins TRBV6-1 to TRBJ2-7; D remains unclear. The CDR3 totals 12 residues. V lost 8 bases and J lost 4, with 12 bases in between. Germline V CDR1 and CDR2: MNHNS, SASEGT. The CDR3, as DNA: TGTGCCAGCGGGTACAGTGGGTACGAGCAGTACTTC. Residues: CASGYSGYEQYF.

V and J are TRBV21-1 and TRBJ1-5; whether TRBD1, the table's D call, matches the DNA was not checked. TRBV21-1 is a known pseudogene. The CDR3 has 14 amino acids. CDR3 DNA: TGTGCCAGCAGCAGGGCGAGTAGCAATCAGCCCCAGCATTTT. Amino acids: CASSRASSNQPQHF.

This clone occurred once. The rearrangement uses TRBV14 and TRBJ2-1; unclear D gene. Per the germline V gene, CDR1 is SGHDN and CDR2 is FVKESK. The V gene lost 1 base and the J gene lost 6 bases, with 7 bases spanning the gap. This CDR3 contains 13 residues. CDR3 protein: CASSQGNSNEQFF. In DNA, the CDR3 is TGTGCCAGCAGCCAAGGTAATAGCAATGAGCAGTTCTTC.

V usage is TRBV6-4 and J usage is TRBJ2-1; 9 positions agree with TRBD2. Trimming took 2 bases from V and 2 from J; bases not matched to a gene: 10. CDR1 MRHNA and CDR2 SNTAGT come from the germline V gene. This CDR3 region has 18 residues. The CDR3 DNA reads TGTGCCAGCAGTGACCCAGGGCGGGAGGGAGTAACCTACAATGAGCAGTTCTTC. Encoded protein: CASSDPGREGVTYNEQFF.

The genes are TRBV30 and TRBJ2-7, with D maybe TRBD1 (5 bases). The CDR3 sequence is 14 residues long. The germline CDR1 and CDR2 sequences are GTSNPN and SVGIG (reference sequence). The ends were cut back, 3 bases at V and 6 bases at J, with 18 bases in the middle. CDR3 sequence reads: CAWRALGLDGEQYF. The CDR3 DNA is TGTGCCTGGAGGGCCTTGGGGCTAGATGGCGAGCAGTACTTC.

The sample holds a few counts of this clone. V is TRBV4-2 and J is TRBJ1-4; TRBD1 matches 8 bases. Germline V gene data show CDR1 as LGHNA and CDR2 as YNFKEQ. V lost 4 bases and J lost 2; bases outside the gene matches: 9. CDR3 size: 17 residues. Here the CDR3 DNA reads TGTGCCAGCAGCCCTCCTCAGGGGGCAGGCACTAATGAAAAACTGTTTTTT. This codes for CASSPPQGAGTNEKLFF.

This clone was seen only a few times. The CDR3 region is CASSLQGAHEQYF. CDR3 coding DNA: TGTGCCAGCAGCTTACAGGGGGCCCACGAGCAGTACTTC. This chain connects TRBV5-8 to TRBJ2-7; 9 bases fit TRBD1. CDR3 length: 13 residues. The junction had 2 bases not matched to a gene; V was cut back by 2 bases and J by 5 bases. Germline V gives CDR1 SGHTS, CDR2 YDEGEE.

V usage is TRBV5-1 and J usage is TRBJ2-7; D is perhaps TRBD1 or TRBD2 (5 bases each). The germline CDR1 and CDR2 sequences are SGHRS and YFSETQ. Trimming left V 4 bases short and J 3 bases short, with 17 bases between. The CDR3 runs to 15 residues. CDR3 sequence: CASSILPGRIYEQYF. In nucleotides, the CDR3 is TGCGCCAGCAGCATATTACCGGGACGGATCTACGAGCAGTACTTC.

A word on this clone: This CDR3 is also generated by other DNA sequences in the sample. The V gene is TRBV20-1, the J gene TRBJ2-5; D unclear. Germline V gene data show CDR1 as DFQATT and CDR2 as SNEGSKA (reference sequence). Trimming removed 3 bases from V and 0 bases from J, with 2 bases in between. The CDR3 has 11 amino acids. For the CDR3, the DNA is TGCAGTGCTAGGGACCAAGAGACCCAGTACTTC. Translation gives CSARDQETQYF.

This chain links TRBV6-1 with TRBJ2-3; 8 bases are a match to TRBD2. This CDR3 region has 17 residues. Trimming at V came to 2 bases and at J to 6 bases, leaving 13 bases not matched to a gene. Germline lookup yields CDR1 MNHNS and CDR2 SASEGT. CDR3 sequence reads: CASSEPYSGSPGDTQYF. The CDR3 DNA reads TGTGCCAGCAGTGAACCCTACAGCGGGAGCCCGGGTGATACGCAGTATTTT.

This clone was recorded once. This rearrangement joins TRBV28 to TRBJ2-1; TRBD2 aligns across 7 bases. J gave up 2 bases and V 6 bases, and 4 bases lay outside the gene matches. Germline V gene data show CDR1 as MDHEN and CDR2 as SYDVKM. The CDR3 extends over 14 amino acids. In DNA form, the CDR3 reads TGTGCCAGCAGCGGGGGGAATACCTACAATGAGCAGTTCTTC. This gives the protein CASSGGNTYNEQFF.

The chain is built from TRBV5-5 and TRBJ2-3; no clear D. V lost 4 bases to trimming and J lost 4 bases, with 13 bases between them. Germline CDR1 reads SGHKS; CDR2 reads YYEKEE (reference sequence). The CDR3 is made up of 14 amino acids. CDR3 DNA: TGTGCCAGCAGCGACCTAGTAAGCCCAGATACGCAGTATTTT. Protein: CASSDLVSPDTQYF. The full variable domain, with the rest looked up from reference TRBV5-5 and TRBJ2-3, is DAGVTQSPTHLIKTRGQQVTLRCSPISGHKSVSWYQQVLGQGPQFIFQYYEKEERGRGNFPDRFSARQFPNYSSELNVNALLLGDSALYLCASSDLVSPDTQYFGPGTRLTVL.

The chain couples TRBV7-2 to TRBJ2-3; TRBD2 aligns across 8 bases. CDR1 and CDR2 (germline): SGHTA, FQGNSA. This CDR3 contains 16 residues. With 5 bases clipped from V and 3 bases from J, the junction kept 10 bases outside the gene matches. The DNA of the CDR3 is TGTGCCAGCAGCCAAACAGCGGGAGTCGGGACAGATACGCAGTATTTT. The encoded protein is CASSQTAGVGTDTQYF.

This chain joins TRBV19 and TRBJ1-4, with TRBD1 matching over 7 bases. The germline CDR1 and CDR2 sequences are LNHDA and SQIVND (reference sequence). This CDR3 is 14 amino acids long. Trimming removed 4 bases from V and 6 bases from J; junction bases left unmatched: 5. CDR3 loop: CASSTTGTDEKLFF. As DNA, the CDR3 is TGTGCCAGTAGTACTACGGGGACAGATGAAAAACTGTTTTTT.